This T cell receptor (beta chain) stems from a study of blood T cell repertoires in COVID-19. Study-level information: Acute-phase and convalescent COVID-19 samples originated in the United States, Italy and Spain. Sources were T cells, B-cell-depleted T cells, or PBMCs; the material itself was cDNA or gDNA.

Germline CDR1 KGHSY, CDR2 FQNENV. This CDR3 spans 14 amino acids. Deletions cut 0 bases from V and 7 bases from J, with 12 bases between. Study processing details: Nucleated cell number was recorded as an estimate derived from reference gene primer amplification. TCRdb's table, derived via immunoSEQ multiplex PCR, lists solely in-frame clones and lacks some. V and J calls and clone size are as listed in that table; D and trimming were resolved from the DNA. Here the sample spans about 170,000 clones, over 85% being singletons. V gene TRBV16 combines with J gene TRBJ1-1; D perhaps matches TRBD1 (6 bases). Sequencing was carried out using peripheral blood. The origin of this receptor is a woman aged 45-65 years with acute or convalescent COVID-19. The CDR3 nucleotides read TGTGCCAGCAGCCAATCCGGGACAACCAATGAAGCTTTCTTT. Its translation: CASSQSGTTNEAFF.